This T cell receptor (beta chain) was recorded in a study of cytomegalovirus exposure and HLA in healthy donors. Study overall: Of roughly 400 genotyped donors, 75% to 90% grouped in the Caucasian-associated ancestry cluster.

It was with 60 Vbeta and 13 Jbeta primers that the PCR ran. The repertoire was sequenced with immunoSEQ multiplex PCR; TCRdb's copy has only in-frame clones and lacks some. The table includes 200,000 or so clones, 75% to 80% detected once. The CDR3 covers 12 residues. The V end lost 1 base, the J end lost 6 bases, and 7 bases lay between the germline ends. Germline V lookup: CDR1 SGHAT, CDR2 FQNNGV. Healthy bone marrow donors made up the cohort. The receptor comes from a young woman in good health and CMV-seropositive. The source material was PBMCs. The V gene is TRBV11-2, the J gene TRBJ2-7, with TRBD1 as a possible D gene (5 bases). CDR3 in DNA: TGTGCCAGCAGCTTAGGGGGCGGCGAGCAGTACTTC. Amino acid sequence: CASSLGGGEQYF.